In this sample, the clone carrying this TCR beta chain turned up a few times. Markers CD45RO/CCR7/CD25/CD127/CD95/CD27 served to sort CD4+ naive, central memory, regulatory and stem cell-like memory cells. The data were obtained in a study of beta chain features in type 1 diabetes. The V end lost 1 base, the J end lost 4 bases, and 9 bases lay between the germline ends. Germline V gives CDR1 SGHTA, CDR2 FQGNSA. This CDR3 contains 14 residues. Of the isolated RNA, all was reverse transcribed, and so the sequenced material was expressed TCRB transcripts. Naive, central memory and regulatory T cell samples averaged around 3.5 million immunoSEQ reads each. Profiling relied on immunoSEQ multiplex PCR, and the TCRdb table lists in-frame clones only, not all of them. The sample holds approximately 470,000 clones; roughly 31% are singletons and the top ten take 0.05% to 0.065%.

J is TRBJ2-3 and V is TRBV7-2; D is unclear. This clonotype was sampled from a man between 18 and 29 years old in good health. The sequenced sample was naive CD4+ T cells from blood. The DNA for the CDR3 is TGTGCCAGCAGCTTAGTCGGTTTGGCAGATACGCAGTATTTT. Its translation: CASSLVGLADTQYF.